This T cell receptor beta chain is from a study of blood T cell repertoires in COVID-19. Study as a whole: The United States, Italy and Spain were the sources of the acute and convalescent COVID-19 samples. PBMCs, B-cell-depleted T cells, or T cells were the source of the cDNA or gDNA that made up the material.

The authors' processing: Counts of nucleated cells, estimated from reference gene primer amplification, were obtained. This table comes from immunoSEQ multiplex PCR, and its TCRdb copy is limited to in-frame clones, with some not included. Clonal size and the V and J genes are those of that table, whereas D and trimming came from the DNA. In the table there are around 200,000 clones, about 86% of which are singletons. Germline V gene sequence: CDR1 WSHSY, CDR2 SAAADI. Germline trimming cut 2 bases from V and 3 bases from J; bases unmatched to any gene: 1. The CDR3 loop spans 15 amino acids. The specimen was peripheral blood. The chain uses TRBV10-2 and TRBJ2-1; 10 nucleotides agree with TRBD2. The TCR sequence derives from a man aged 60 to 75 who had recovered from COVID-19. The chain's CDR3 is CASSETSGVYNEQFF. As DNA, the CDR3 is TGCGCCAGCAGTGAGACTAGCGGGGTCTACAATGAGCAGTTCTTC.